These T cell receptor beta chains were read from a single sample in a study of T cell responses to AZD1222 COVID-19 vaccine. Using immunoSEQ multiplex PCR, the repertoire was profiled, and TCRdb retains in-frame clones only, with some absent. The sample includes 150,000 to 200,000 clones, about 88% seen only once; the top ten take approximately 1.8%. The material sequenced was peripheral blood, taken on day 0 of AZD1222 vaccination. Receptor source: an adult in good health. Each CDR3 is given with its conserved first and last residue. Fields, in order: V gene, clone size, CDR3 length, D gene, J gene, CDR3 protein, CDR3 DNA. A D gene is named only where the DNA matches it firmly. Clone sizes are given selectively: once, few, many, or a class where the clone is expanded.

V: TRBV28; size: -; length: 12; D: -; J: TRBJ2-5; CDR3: CASRTGQETQYF; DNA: TGTGCCAGCAGGACAGGCCAAGAGACCCAGTACTTC
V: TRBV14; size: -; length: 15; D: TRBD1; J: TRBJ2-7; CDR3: CASSRRQGTGDEQYF; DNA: TGTGCCAGCAGCCGTAGACAGGGGACGGGGGACGAGCAGTACTTC
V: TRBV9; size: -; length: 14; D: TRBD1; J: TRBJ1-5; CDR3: CASSAGTENQPQHF; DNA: TGTGCCAGCAGCGCCGGGACAGAGAATCAGCCCCAGCATTTT
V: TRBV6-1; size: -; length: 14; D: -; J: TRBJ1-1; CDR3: CASSERGAGTEAFF; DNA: TGTGCCAGCAGTGAACGGGGGGCTGGCACTGAAGCTTTCTTT
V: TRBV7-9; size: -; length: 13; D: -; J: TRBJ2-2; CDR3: CASRGPHTGELFF; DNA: TGTGCCAGCCGGGGGCCCCACACCGGGGAGCTGTTTTTT
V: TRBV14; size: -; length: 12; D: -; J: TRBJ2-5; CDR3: CASSQDYETQYF; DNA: TGTGCCAGCAGCCAAGATTACGAGACCCAGTACTTC
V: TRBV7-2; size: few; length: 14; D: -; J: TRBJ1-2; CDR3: CASSLRGGGYGYTF; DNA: TGTGCCAGCAGCTTAAGAGGGGGTGGCTATGGCTACACCTTC
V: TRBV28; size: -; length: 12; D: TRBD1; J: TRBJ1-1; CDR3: CASTFGTGWAFF; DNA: TGTGCCAGCACCTTTGGGACAGGGTGGGCTTTCTTT
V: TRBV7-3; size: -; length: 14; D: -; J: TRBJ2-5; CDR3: CASSAGLGKETQHF; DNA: TGTGCCAGCAGCGCGGGGCTGGGAAAAGAGACCCAGCACTTC
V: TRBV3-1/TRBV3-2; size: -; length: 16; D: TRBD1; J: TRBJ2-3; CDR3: CASSQEGTGGRNTQYF; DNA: TGTGCCAGCAGCCAAGAAGGGACAGGGGGTAGGAATACGCAGTATTTT